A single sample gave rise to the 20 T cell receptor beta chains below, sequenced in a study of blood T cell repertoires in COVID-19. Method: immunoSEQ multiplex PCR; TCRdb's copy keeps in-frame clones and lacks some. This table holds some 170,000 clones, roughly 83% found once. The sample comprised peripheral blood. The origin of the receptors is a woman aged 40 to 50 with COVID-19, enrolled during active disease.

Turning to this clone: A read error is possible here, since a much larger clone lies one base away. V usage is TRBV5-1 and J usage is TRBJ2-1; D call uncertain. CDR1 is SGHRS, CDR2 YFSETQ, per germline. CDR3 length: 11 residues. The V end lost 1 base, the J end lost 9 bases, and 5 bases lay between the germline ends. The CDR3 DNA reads TGCGCCAGCAGCTTGAACGGTGAGCAGTTCTTC. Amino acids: CASSLNGEQFF.

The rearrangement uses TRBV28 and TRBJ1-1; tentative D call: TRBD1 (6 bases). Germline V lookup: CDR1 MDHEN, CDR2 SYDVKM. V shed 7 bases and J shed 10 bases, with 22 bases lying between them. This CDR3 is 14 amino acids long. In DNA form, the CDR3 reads TGTGCCAGCACTTTGGTTCGGGGCGGGGGCACAGCTTTCTTT. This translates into CASTLVRGGGTAFF.

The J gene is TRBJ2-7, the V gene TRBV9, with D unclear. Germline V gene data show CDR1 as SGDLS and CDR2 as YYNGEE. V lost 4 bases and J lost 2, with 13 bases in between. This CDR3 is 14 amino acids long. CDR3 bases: TGTGCCAGCAGCCCTGGCGGTACAACCTACGAGCAGTACTTC. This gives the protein CASSPGGTTYEQYF.

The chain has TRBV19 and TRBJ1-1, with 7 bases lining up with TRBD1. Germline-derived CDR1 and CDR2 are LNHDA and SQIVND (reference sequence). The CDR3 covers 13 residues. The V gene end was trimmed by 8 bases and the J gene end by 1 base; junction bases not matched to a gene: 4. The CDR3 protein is CASATGTNTEAFF. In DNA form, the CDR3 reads TGTGCCAGTGCGACAGGGACGAACACTGAAGCTTTCTTT.

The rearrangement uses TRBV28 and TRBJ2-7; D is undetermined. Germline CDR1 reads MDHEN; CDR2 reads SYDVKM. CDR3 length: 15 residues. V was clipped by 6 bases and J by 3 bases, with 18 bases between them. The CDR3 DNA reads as TGTGCCAGCAGCCCCCCCCGGGTCCTACACTACGAGCAGTACTTC. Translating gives CASSPPRVLHYEQYF.

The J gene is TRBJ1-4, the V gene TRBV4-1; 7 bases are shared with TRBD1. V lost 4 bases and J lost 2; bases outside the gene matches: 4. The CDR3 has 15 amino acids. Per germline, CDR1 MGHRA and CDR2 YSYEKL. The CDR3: CASSLARGTNEKLFF. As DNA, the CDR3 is TGCGCCAGCAGCCTAGCCAGGGGGACTAATGAAAAACTGTTTTTT.

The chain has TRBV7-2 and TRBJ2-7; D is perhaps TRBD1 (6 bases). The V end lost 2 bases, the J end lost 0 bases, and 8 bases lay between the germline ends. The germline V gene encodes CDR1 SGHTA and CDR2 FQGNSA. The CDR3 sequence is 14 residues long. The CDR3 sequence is CASSLTRGSYEQYF. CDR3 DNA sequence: TGTGCCAGCAGCTTAACCAGGGGCTCCTACGAGCAGTACTTC.

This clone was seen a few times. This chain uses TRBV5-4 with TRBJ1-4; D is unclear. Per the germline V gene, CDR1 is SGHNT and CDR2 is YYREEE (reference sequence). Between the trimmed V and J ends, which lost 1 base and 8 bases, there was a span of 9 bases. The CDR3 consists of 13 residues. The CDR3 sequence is CASSLSVNEKLFF. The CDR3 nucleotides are TGTGCCAGCAGCTTGAGCGTAAACGAAAAACTGTTTTTT.

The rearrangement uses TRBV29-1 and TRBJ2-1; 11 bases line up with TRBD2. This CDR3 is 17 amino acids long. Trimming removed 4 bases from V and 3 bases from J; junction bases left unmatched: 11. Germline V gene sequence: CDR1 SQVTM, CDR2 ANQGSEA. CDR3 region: CSVVPSGGRHRYNEQFF. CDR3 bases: TGCAGCGTTGTCCCTAGCGGGGGGCGCCACCGCTACAATGAGCAGTTCTTC.

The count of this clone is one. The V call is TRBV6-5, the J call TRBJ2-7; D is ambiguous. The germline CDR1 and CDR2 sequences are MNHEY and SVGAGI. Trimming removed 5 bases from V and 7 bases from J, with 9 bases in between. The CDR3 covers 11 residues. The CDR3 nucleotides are TGTGCCAGCAGTCGCCGCGGAGAGCAGTACTTC. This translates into CASSRRGEQYF.

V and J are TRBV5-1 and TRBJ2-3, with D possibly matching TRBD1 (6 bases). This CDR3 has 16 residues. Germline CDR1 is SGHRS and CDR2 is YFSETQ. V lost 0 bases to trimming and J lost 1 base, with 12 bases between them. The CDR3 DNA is TGCGCCAGCAGCTTGGGGCGGACAGCGGGCACAGATACGCAGTATTTT. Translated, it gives CASSLGRTAGTDTQYF.

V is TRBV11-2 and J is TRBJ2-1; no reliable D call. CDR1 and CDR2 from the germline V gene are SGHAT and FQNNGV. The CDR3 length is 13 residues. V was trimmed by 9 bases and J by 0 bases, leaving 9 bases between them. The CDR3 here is CASDSSSYNEQFF. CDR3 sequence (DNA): TGTGCCAGTGACTCGAGCTCCTACAATGAGCAGTTCTTC.

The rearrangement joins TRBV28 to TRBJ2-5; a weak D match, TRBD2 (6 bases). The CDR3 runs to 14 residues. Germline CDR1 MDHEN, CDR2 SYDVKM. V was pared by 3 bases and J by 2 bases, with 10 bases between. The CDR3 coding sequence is TGTGCCAGCAGTTTTGGGGGGAGGCAAGAGACCCAGTACTTC. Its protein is CASSFGGRQETQYF.

CDR3 coding DNA: TGTGCCAGCATCGTGGTCGGGAACTATGGCTACACCTTC. Its protein product is CASIVVGNYGYTF. This sequence joins TRBV6-6 and TRBJ1-2; D gene ambiguous. The CDR3 is made up of 13 amino acids. CDR1 and CDR2 (germline): MNHNY, SVGAGI (reference sequence). The ends were cut back, 7 bases at V and 2 bases at J, with 11 bases in the middle.

CDR3 residues: CASSLAGTGVKLFF. Here the CDR3 DNA reads TGTGCCAGCAGCTTGGCGGGGACAGGGGTAAAACTGTTTTTT. The V gene is TRBV5-4, the J gene TRBJ1-4, with 10 bases that match TRBD1. This CDR3 has 14 residues. The V gene end was trimmed by 0 bases and the J gene end by 10 bases; junction bases not matched to a gene: 3. The V gene's germline CDR1 is SGHNT and CDR2 YYREEE (reference sequence).

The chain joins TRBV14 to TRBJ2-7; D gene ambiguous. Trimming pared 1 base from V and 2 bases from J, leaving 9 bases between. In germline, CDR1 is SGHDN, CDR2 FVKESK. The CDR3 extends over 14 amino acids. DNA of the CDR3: TGTGCCAGCAGCCAAGGCGGTTGGGCCTACGAGCAGTACTTC. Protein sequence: CASSQGGWAYEQYF.

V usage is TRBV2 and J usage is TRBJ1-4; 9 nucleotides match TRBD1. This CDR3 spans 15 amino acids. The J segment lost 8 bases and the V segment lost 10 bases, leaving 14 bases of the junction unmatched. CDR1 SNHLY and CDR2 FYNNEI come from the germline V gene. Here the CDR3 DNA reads TGTGCCATCAAGACAGGGGGAGGTGGTAGGGAAAAACTGTTTTTT. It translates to CAIKTGGGGREKLFF.

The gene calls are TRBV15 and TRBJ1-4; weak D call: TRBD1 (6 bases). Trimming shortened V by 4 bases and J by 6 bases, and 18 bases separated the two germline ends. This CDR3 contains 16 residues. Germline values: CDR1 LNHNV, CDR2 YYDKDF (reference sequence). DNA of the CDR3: TGTGCCACCAGCACGAAGGGGGGGATTGTTGATGAAAAACTGTTTTTT. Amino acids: CATSTKGGIVDEKLFF.

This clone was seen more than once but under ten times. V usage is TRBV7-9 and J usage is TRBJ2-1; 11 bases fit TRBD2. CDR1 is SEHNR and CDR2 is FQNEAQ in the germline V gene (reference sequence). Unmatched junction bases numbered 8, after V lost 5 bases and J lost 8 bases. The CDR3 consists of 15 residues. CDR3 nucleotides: TGTGCCAGCAGCCCGGGACTAGCGGAGGCGGATGAGCAGTTCTTC. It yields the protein CASSPGLAEADEQFF. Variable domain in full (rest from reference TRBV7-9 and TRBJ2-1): DTGVSQNPRHKITKRGQNVTFRCDPISEHNRLYWYRQTLGQGPEFLTYFQNEAQLEKSRLLSDRFSAERPKGSFSTLEIQRTEQGDSAMYLCASSPGLAEADEQFFGPGTRLTVL.

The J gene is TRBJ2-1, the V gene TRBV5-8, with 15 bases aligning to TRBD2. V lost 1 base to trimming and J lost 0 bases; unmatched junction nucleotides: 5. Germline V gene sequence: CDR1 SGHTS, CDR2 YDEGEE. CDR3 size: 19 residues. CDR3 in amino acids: CASSLMGLAGGSSYNEQFF. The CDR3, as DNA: TGTGCCAGCAGCTTGATGGGACTAGCGGGGGGCAGCTCCTACAATGAGCAGTTCTTC.